This T cell receptor beta chain was observed in a study of identical twins (dated by TCRdb to 2016 to 2018). Study-level background: To test whether fetal clonotypes persist, this study deep-sequenced TCR alpha and beta repertoires from monozygotic twins, from unrelated adults of various ages, and from cord blood. To rule out contamination, replicate twin experiments were performed at different times with different library preparation protocols.

Of note for this clonotype: Its antigen has not been determined. It has no much larger one-base neighbor in the sample; base qualities were not kept.

Beyond this particular receptor, the publication reports: In monozygotic twins, recombination models systematically underestimated out-of-frame TCR alpha sharing, but the models matched the sharing seen between unrelated individuals. Compared with coincidental sharing between unrelated individuals, out-of-frame TCR alpha sequences shared between twins showed an excess of sequences with low generation probability. The excess sharing between twins in beta out-of-frame sequences was weaker because fewer shared sequences reduced the signal-to-noise ratio. Because the same donors could not be followed over many years, the conclusions relied on cross-sectional statistical analysis. Invariant T cells such as MAIT and iNKT could partly confound zero-insertion analyses, though diverse VJ usage argued against this for most clonotypes. Abundant cord blood beta clonotypes had fewer insertions, young adult naive repertoires showed a similar but weaker trend, and memory repertoires showed no such trend.

Every donor was a healthy Caucasian. Three pairs of female monozygotic twins, all aged roughly 18 to 29 years, made up the twin cohort. Peripheral blood mononuclear cells were the source from which RNA for the TCR libraries was isolated. Library preparation employed 5' RACE. These reads were obtained on an Illumina HiSeq 2000. Template switching added a universal primer binding site, and the final cDNA carried a unique molecular identifier that allowed TCR cDNA molecules to be counted accurately. Specific primers in the conserved constant-segment region were used to synthesize first-strand cDNA for the TCR alpha and beta chains. To control for contamination, each cDNA library was double barcoded with a SMART-Mk sample barcode plus Illumina barcodes. Two successive PCR steps introduced TruSeq adapter sequences along with Illumina sample barcodes. The Illumina HiSeq platform was used with custom primers to sequence TCR alpha and beta cDNA libraries. Per the authors' processing: Raw reads were processed with MiGEC to extract unique molecular identifiers, and MiXCR was used to determine CDR3 positions. Recombination models were inferred per individual with the repgenHMM and IGoR tools using an EM algorithm. Shared clonotype analysis was performed with the tcR package in R, normalizing sharing by the product of cloneset sizes. To study raw recombination without the effects of thymic and clonal selection, out-of-frame nonproductive sequences were analyzed. TCRdb reran the public reads through fastp at Q25 and MiXCR, keeping productive beta chains. Rows are unified per CDR3 protein, each entry keeping the most common DNA and genes. TCRdb, rather than the study authors, made the V and J calls. This sample lists hundreds of thousands of distinct CDR3 sequences; 18% were detected once. Together, the top ten hold around 13% of the sample.

The cysteine opens and the phenylalanine closes a CDR3 of 14 amino acids. The sequence is cut down to CDR3 DNA, 42 bases in frame from base 1. V loses 7 bases of germline sequence and J loses 2 bases, and the interval between the two ends is 15 bases. The germline V gene gives CDR1 as MNHNS and CDR2 as SASEGT. This same sample was also part of a study on T cells expressing NK-cell markers. That second publication adds: TCR beta-chain repertoires were profiled in sorted CD3+CD56+NKG2C+, CD3+CD56+NKG2C- and CD3+CD56-NKG2C+ T-cell subsets from several donors. Seven of the eight sequenced donors were HCMV-seropositive and one was HCMV-seronegative. In several experiments an anti-gammadeltaTCR antibody was added to restrict sorting to alphabetaTCR-expressing T cells. For six donors, the dominant CD3+CD56+NKG2C+ clonotypes were among the top 10 CD8+ clonotypes and accounted for roughly 1.0-8% of CD8+ T cells. Those dominant clonotypes were again the most abundant among CD3+CD56-NKG2C+ cells in four donors, at roughly 25-65%. It remained unclear whether the expanded NKG2C-expressing T cell clones were specific for HCMV antigens. All eight donors whose samples were sequenced were randomly selected healthy volunteers, three of them men and five women. HCMV-specific IgG was detected in serum with a commercial ELISA kit to determine HCMV serostatus. For a handful of donors, bulk peripheral blood T-cell repertoires were also sequenced from unsorted PBMC. MIGEC handled demultiplexing of the reads and grouping by UMI, while MiTCR was used to assemble and quantify clonotypes. To exclude erroneous sequences, only TCR cDNA sequences supported by at least two reads were retained. Downstream repertoire analysis used the tcR package, and clonotypes were matched across fractions by CDR3 nucleotide sequence plus V segment. VDJmatch was used to annotate antigen specificity against VDJdb, with one amino acid substitution allowed in CDR3.

Recombination connected TRBV6-1 to TRBJ2-7; TRBD1 could be the D gene, as 6 bases match. The TCR was taken from a young woman in good health. The sample taken for sequencing was PBMCs. The DNA sequence reads TGTGCCAGCACGGACCAGGGGTTGGCCTACGAGCAGTACTTC. Its translation reads: CASTDQGLAYEQYF.